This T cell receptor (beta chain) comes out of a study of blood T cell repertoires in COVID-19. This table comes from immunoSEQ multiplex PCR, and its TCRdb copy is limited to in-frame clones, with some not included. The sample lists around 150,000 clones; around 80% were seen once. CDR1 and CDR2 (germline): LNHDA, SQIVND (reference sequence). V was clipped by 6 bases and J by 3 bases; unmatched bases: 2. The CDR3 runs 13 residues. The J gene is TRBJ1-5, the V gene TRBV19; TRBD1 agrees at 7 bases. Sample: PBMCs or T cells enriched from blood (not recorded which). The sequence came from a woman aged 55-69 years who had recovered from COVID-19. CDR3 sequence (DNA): TGTGCCAGTAGCGAGGGGGCCAATCAGCCCCAGCATTTT. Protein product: CASSEGANQPQHF.